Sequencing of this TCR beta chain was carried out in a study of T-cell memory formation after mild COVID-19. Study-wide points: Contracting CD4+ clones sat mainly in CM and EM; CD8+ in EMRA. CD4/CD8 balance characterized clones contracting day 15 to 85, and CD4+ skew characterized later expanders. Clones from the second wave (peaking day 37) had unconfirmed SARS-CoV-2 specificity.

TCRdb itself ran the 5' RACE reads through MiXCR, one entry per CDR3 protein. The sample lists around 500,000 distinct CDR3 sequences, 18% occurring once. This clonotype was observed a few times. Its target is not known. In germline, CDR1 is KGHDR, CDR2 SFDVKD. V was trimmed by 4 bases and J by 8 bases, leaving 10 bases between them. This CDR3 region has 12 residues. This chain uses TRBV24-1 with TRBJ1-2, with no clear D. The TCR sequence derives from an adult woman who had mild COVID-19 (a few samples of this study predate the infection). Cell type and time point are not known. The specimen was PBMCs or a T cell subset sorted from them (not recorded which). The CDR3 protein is CATSESGKGYTF. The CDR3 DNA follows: TGTGCCACCAGTGAGTCTGGGAAGGGCTACACCTTC.